Listed below are T cell receptor beta chains from one sample, sequenced in a study of blood T cells in healthy people across ages. TCRdb fed the 5' RACE reads into MiXCR, producing one record per CDR3 protein. The sample holds hundreds of thousands of distinct CDR3 sequences, less than 40% seen once. The sample was blood. These receptors were obtained from a woman at least 80 years old in good health. CDR3s include the opening cysteine and the closing phenylalanine or tryptophan. A D gene is named only where the DNA matches it firmly. Clone sizes are given selectively: once, few, many, or a class where the clone is expanded.

abundance	v_gene	d_gene	j_gene	CDR3aa	CDR3nt
.	TRBV20-1	.	TRBJ2-7	CSARDWLPARDEQYF	TGCAGTGCTAGAGATTGGCTGCCGGCAAGGGACGAGCAGTACTTC
many	TRBV14	.	TRBJ2-1	CASSQDGLYNEQFF	TGTGCCAGCAGCCAAGATGGGCTATACAATGAGCAGTTCTTC
few	TRBV21-1	.	TRBJ2-5	CASSKGTGGCLEQYF	TGTGCCAGCAGCAAAGGGACAGGGGGTTGTCTAGAGCAGTACTTC
.	TRBV10-1	TRBD2	TRBJ2-2	CASSESGTSGFDRELFF	TGCGCCAGCAGTGAGTCTGGGACTAGCGGGTTCGACCGGGAGCTGTTTTTT
many	TRBV6-6	.	TRBJ2-1	CASSQRLDHNEQFF	TGTGCCAGCAGCCAACGGCTCGACCACAATGAGCAGTTCTTC
.	TRBV2	TRBD2	TRBJ2-5	CASSGGLGSQETQYF	TGTGCCAGCAGTGGGGGACTAGGGAGTCAAGAGACCCAGTACTTC
.	TRBV20-1	TRBD2	TRBJ2-3	CSAPLAGASDTQYF	TGCAGTGCTCCTTTAGCGGGAGCCTCAGATACGCAGTATTTT
.	TRBV2	.	TRBJ1-5	CASSVISNQPQHF	TGTGCCAGCAGTGTAATCAGCAATCAGCCCCAGCATTTT
many	TRBV11-3	TRBD1	TRBJ2-4	CASSLGQGTYIQYF	TGTGCCAGCAGCCTGGGACAGGGGACGTACATTCAGTACTTC
.	TRBV20-1	.	TRBJ1-1	CSARIRANTEAFF	TGCAGTGCTAGGATCAGGGCGAACACTGAAGCTTTCTTT
.	TRBV9	.	TRBJ2-7	CASSYASNLHEQYF	TGTGCCAGCAGCTACGCCTCGAATCTCCACGAGCAGTACTTC
many	TRBV21-1	.	TRBJ2-3	CASSKSQENTDTQYF	TGTGCCAGCAGCAAAAGCCAAGAGAACACAGATACGCAGTATTTT
.	TRBV6-6	TRBD2	TRBJ2-5	CASSYRRLAGNQETQYF	TGTGCCAGCAGTTATAGGCGTCTAGCGGGGAACCAAGAGACCCAGTACTTC
.	TRBV5-1	TRBD1	TRBJ2-6	CASKQGLSGANVLTF	TGCGCCAGCAAACAGGGGCTCTCTGGGGCCAACGTCCTGACTTTC
.	TRBV5-1	.	TRBJ2-1	CASSLGALGRGSYNEQFF	TGCGCCAGCAGCTTGGGGGCTTTGGGCAGGGGCTCCTACAATGAGCAGTTCTTC
many	TRBV30	TRBD1	TRBJ2-7	CAWKGTGLAYEQYF	TGTGCCTGGAAGGGGACAGGCCTAGCCTACGAGCAGTACTTC
.	TRBV6-6	.	TRBJ2-5	CASSRRGRIETQYF	TGTGCCAGCAGCAGGAGGGGCAGAATAGAGACCCAGTACTTC
many	TRBV20-1	.	TRBJ1-1	CSATPGTVNTEAFF	TGCAGTGCTACCCCCGGGACGGTGAACACTGAAGCTTTCTTT
.	TRBV20-1	TRBD2	TRBJ2-1	CSARAWTSGRASEQFF	TGCAGTGCTAGAGCTTGGACTAGCGGGAGGGCCAGTGAGCAGTTCTTC
.	TRBV7-8	TRBD1	TRBJ1-5	CATRQGRGLVQPQHF	TGTGCCACCAGACAGGGAAGGGGTCTTGTTCAGCCCCAGCATTTT
many	TRBV4-3	TRBD2	TRBJ2-1	CASSQGATTGGRGEQFF	TGCGCCAGCAGCCAAGGGGCCACGACGGGGGGGCGAGGTGAGCAGTTCTTC
many	TRBV4-2	.	TRBJ1-1	CASSQERDTEAFF	TGTGCCAGCAGCCAAGAGCGGGACACTGAAGCTTTCTTT
.	TRBV5-1	TRBD1	TRBJ1-5	CASSPGTGGNLPQHF	TGCGCCAGCAGCCCAGGGACAGGGGGGAATCTGCCCCAGCATTTT
.	TRBV14	.	TRBJ1-6	CASSQGQAYNSPLHF	TGTGCCAGCAGCCAAGGACAAGCCTATAATTCACCCCTCCACTTT
few	TRBV7-2	.	TRBJ2-2	CASSLDRGGELFF	TGTGCCAGCAGCTTAGACCGGGGCGGGGAGCTGTTTTTT
many	TRBV20-1	.	TRBJ1-1	CSARGVQGNTEAFF	TGCAGTGCTAGGGGGGTACAGGGTAACACTGAAGCTTTCTTT
many	TRBV6-2/TRBV6-3	TRBD1	TRBJ2-1	CASSGGQGTRGYNEQFF	TGTGCCAGCAGTGGGGGACAGGGTACCCGAGGGTACAATGAGCAGTTCTTC
.	TRBV29-1	.	TRBJ1-3	CSVEQGGNTIYF	TGCAGCGTTGAACAGGGGGGAAACACCATATATTTT
many	TRBV7-2	.	TRBJ1-2	CASSPGFVTNYGYTF	TGTGCCAGCAGCCCCGGTTTTGTGACTAACTATGGCTACACCTTC
few	TRBV24-1	.	TRBJ1-2	CATSARSPNGEGYTF	TGTGCCACCAGTGCCCGATCACCCAATGGAGAGGGCTACACCTTC
many	TRBV7-2	.	TRBJ1-2	CASTPEGPGFFADGYTF	TGTGCCAGCACCCCCGAGGGGCCGGGGTTCTTCGCGGATGGCTACACCTTC
.	TRBV28	TRBD2	TRBJ2-7	CASSLSGGVREQYF	TGTGCCAGCAGTTTATCCGGGGGGGTGCGGGAGCAGTACTTC
many	TRBV7-3	.	TRBJ1-2	CASSPEGGRGYGYTF	TGTGCCAGCAGTCCCGAAGGGGGTAGGGGCTATGGCTACACCTTC
many	TRBV7-2	.	TRBJ2-2	CASSLGRGDTGELFF	TGTGCCAGCAGCTTGGGGAGGGGGGACACCGGGGAGCTGTTTTTT
.	TRBV6-2/TRBV6-3	.	TRBJ1-5	CASSYPGRGNLNQPQHF	TGTGCCAGCAGTTACCCCGGGAGGGGTAACCTCAATCAGCCCCAGCATTTT
once	TRBV7-9	TRBD1	TRBJ2-7	CASSQGSGTGSPYEQYF	TGTGCCAGCAGCCAAGGATCTGGGACAGGTTCTCCCTACGAGCAGTACTTC
many	TRBV2	.	TRBJ1-5	CASRYDGRNQPQHF	TGTGCCAGCAGGTACGACGGGCGCAATCAGCCCCAGCATTTT
many	TRBV7-6	TRBD2	TRBJ2-1	CASSFWGPGLAGYNEQFF	TGTGCCAGCAGCTTTTGGGGTCCGGGACTAGCGGGATACAATGAGCAGTTCTTC
many	TRBV6-2/TRBV6-3	TRBD2	TRBJ2-1	CASRLLAGGYNEQFF	TGTGCCAGCAGACTACTAGCGGGGGGGTACAATGAGCAGTTCTTC
.	TRBV18	TRBD1	TRBJ1-2	CASAQGQERSGYTF	TGTGCCAGCGCCCAGGGACAGGAAAGGAGTGGCTACACCTTC
many	TRBV7-3	.	TRBJ1-6	CASSLEGPASPLHF	TGTGCCAGCAGCTTAGAGGGGCCCGCGTCACCCCTCCACTTT
few	TRBV6-2/TRBV6-3	.	TRBJ1-4	CASSPQAGLSKLFF	TGTGCCAGCAGTCCACAGGCGGGTTTGTCAAAACTGTTTTTT